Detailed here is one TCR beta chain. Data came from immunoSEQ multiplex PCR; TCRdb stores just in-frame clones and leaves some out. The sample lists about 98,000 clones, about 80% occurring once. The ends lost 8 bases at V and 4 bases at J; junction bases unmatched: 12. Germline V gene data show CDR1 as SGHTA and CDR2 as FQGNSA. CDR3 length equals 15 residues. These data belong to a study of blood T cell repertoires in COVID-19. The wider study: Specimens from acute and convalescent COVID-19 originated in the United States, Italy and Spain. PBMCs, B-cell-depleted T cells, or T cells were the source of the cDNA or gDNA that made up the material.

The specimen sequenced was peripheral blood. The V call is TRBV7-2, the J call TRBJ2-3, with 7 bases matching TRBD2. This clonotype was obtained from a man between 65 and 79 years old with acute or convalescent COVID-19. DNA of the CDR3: TGTGCCAGCCTCTCCTCGGCAGGGAGGGCAGATACGCAGTATTTT. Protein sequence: CASLSSAGRADTQYF.